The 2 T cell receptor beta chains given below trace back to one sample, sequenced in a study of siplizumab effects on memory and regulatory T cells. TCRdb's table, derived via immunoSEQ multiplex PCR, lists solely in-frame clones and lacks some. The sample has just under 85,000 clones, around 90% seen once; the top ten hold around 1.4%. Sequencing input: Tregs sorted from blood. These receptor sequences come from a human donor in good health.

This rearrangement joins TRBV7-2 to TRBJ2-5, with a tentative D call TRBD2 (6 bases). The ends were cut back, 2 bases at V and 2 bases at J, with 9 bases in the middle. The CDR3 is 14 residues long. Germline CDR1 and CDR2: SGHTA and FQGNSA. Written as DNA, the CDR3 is TGTGCCAGCAGCTTAACTAGCCTACAAGAGACCCAGTACTTC. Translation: CASSLTSLQETQYF.

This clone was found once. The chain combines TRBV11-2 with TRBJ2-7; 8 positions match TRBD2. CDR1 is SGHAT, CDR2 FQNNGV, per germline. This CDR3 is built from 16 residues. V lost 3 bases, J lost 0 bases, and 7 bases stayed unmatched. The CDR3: CASSFSGGLPSYEQYF. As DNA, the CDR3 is TGTGCCAGCAGCTTCAGCGGGGGCCTGCCCTCCTACGAGCAGTACTTC.